The rows below give T cell receptor beta chains drawn from one sample of a study of cytomegalovirus exposure and HLA in healthy donors. Here immunoSEQ multiplex PCR was the method, and the copy in TCRdb shows in-frame clones only, minus some. The sample has fewer than 250,000 clones; roughly 85% are singletons. What was sequenced was PBMCs. The receptors originated from a man aged 18 to 30 in good health and CMV-seronegative. Both conserved end residues are part of each CDR3. The D gene is left open where the match is weak. Size values are once, few and many counts, or a class for expanded clones, and some rows have none.

V	J	size	D	CDR3	DNA
TRBV7-9	TRBJ2-2	-	TRBD1	CASSSDRGLSGELFF	TGTGCCAGCAGCTCGGACAGGGGACTTTCCGGGGAGCTGTTTTTT
TRBV5-1	TRBJ2-7	-	-	CASSLAPLEAGPAYEQYF	TGCGCCAGCAGCTTGGCCCCGTTGGAAGCGGGCCCCGCCTACGAGCAGTACTTC
TRBV19	TRBJ2-3	few	TRBD2	CASRKFSGDISDTQYF	TGTGCCAGTAGGAAATTTAGCGGGGATATCTCAGATACGCAGTATTTT
TRBV29-1	TRBJ1-2	-	-	CSVEGSGIYGYTF	TGCAGCGTTGAAGGTTCAGGTATTTATGGCTACACCTTC
TRBV30	TRBJ2-3	-	TRBD2	CAWSVGQGTSADTQYF	TGTGCCTGGAGTGTAGGGCAGGGGACTAGTGCAGATACGCAGTATTTT
TRBV19	TRBJ2-2	-	TRBD1	CASRAQGSNTGELFF	TGTGCCAGTAGGGCACAGGGGTCGAACACCGGGGAGCTGTTTTTT
TRBV2	TRBJ1-1	-	-	CASEAGARNTEAFF	TGTGCCAGCGAGGCAGGGGCTCGGAACACTGAAGCTTTCTTT
TRBV28	TRBJ2-7	-	TRBD2	CASVSSGSTYEQYF	TGTGCCAGCGTTTCTAGCGGGTCGACCTACGAGCAGTACTTC
TRBV14	TRBJ1-1	-	-	CASSQVMRANTEAFF	TGTGCCAGCAGCCAAGTTATGAGGGCGAACACTGAAGCTTTCTTT
TRBV7-6	TRBJ2-7	-	TRBD1	CASSYTGVHEQYF	TGTGCCAGCAGCTATACAGGGGTCCACGAGCAGTACTTC
TRBV28	TRBJ2-7	-	-	CASSPVGAGSHEQYF	TGTGCCAGCAGTCCCGTAGGGGCAGGGTCCCACGAGCAGTACTTC
TRBV11-3	TRBJ1-1	-	-	CASSAGTEAFF	TGTGCCAGCAGCGCGGGCACTGAAGCTTTCTTT
TRBV19	TRBJ1-5	-	TRBD1	CASSLKTGAFNQPQHF	TGTGCCAGTAGCCTCAAGACAGGGGCCTTTAATCAGCCCCAGCATTTT
TRBV21-1	TRBJ1-1	-	-	CASSIYRGCILLNMNTEAFF	TGTGCCAGCAGCATATACAGGGGATGTATCTTGTTAAACATGAACACTGAGGCTTTCTTT
TRBV11-2	TRBJ2-4	-	-	CASSTSPRGAKNIQYF	TGTGCCAGCAGCACGAGTCCCAGGGGTGCCAAAAACATTCAGTACTTC
TRBV28	TRBJ1-5	few	TRBD1	CASSPTGTGVQPQHF	TGTGCCAGCAGTCCTACCGGGACAGGGGTCCAGCCCCAGCATTTT
TRBV29-1	TRBJ2-3	-	TRBD2	CSASHGRDTQYF	TGCAGCGCCTCCCACGGGAGGGATACGCAGTATTTT
TRBV7-9	TRBJ2-7	-	-	CASSLLSGSGDEQYF	TGTGCCAGCAGCTTGCTCTCCGGGAGTGGGGACGAGCAGTACTTC
TRBV2	TRBJ2-1	-	-	CAILLDILHNEQFF	TGTGCCATTTTGCTAGATATCCTTCACAATGAGCAGTTCTTC
TRBV30	TRBJ1-3	few	TRBD1	CASSLEQGAGNTIYF	TGTGCCAGCAGCTTGGAACAGGGGGCTGGAAACACCATATATTTT
TRBV11-3	TRBJ1-6	-	-	CASSLGQGNNSPLHF	TGTGCCAGCAGCTTAGGGCAGGGGAACAATTCACCCCTCCACTTT
TRBV6-5	TRBJ2-2	-	-	CASRQGYTGELFF	TGTGCCAGCCGGCAGGGGTACACCGGGGAGCTGTTTTTT
TRBV18	TRBJ1-4	-	-	CASSPQDRPNEKLFF	TGTGCCAGCTCACCACAAGACAGGCCTAATGAAAAACTGTTTTTT
TRBV19	TRBJ1-1	-	-	CASTPDTFEAFF	TGTGCCAGTACCCCGGACACTTTTGAAGCTTTCTTT
TRBV29-1	TRBJ2-3	-	-	CSVENPTAVLDTDTQYF	TGCAGCGTTGAAAACCCCACCGCGGTTCTGGATACAGATACGCAGTATTTT
TRBV7-6	TRBJ1-2	-	TRBD1	CASSLGTGDGYTF	TGTGCCAGCAGCTTAGGGACAGGCGATGGCTACACCTTC
TRBV7-2	TRBJ2-1	-	-	CASSLSAGIYNEQFF	TGTGCCAGCAGCCTATCAGCCGGGATCTACAATGAGCAGTTCTTC
TRBV5-4	TRBJ1-2	-	-	CASSLDRVSNYGYTF	TGTGCCAGCAGCTTGGATAGAGTATCTAACTATGGCTACACCTTC
TRBV25-1	TRBJ2-5	-	TRBD1	CASSEDRGQETQYF	TGTGCCAGCAGTGAAGACAGGGGCCAAGAGACCCAGTACTTC
TRBV4-2	TRBJ2-1	-	TRBD1	CASSNRDREQSEQFF	TGTGCCAGCAGCAACCGGGACAGGGAGCAAAGTGAGCAGTTCTTC
TRBV18	TRBJ2-5	-	TRBD2	CASSPVLAGQETQYF	TGTGCCAGCTCACCGGTACTAGCGGGCCAAGAGACCCAGTACTTC
TRBV2	TRBJ1-3	-	-	CASSEYAASSGNTIYF	TGTGCCAGCAGTGAATATGCGGCCTCCTCTGGAAACACCATATATTTT
TRBV9	TRBJ2-7	-	-	CASSVGWTDTYEQYF	TGTGCCAGCAGCGTAGGGTGGACTGATACCTACGAGCAGTACTTC
TRBV7-8	TRBJ2-5	few	TRBD2	CASSRPKSGGGEETQYF	TGTGCCAGCAGCCGACCTAAATCTGGCGGGGGGGAAGAGACCCAGTACTTC
TRBV5-5	TRBJ1-2	-	TRBD1	CASSLVSEPDRGSNYGYTF	TGTGCCAGCAGCTTGGTTTCCGAGCCAGACAGGGGTTCAAACTATGGCTACACCTTC
TRBV25-1	TRBJ2-7	many	TRBD2	CASSGLGLAAGSYEQYF	TGTGCCAGCAGTGGGCTTGGACTAGCGGCAGGGTCCTACGAGCAGTACTTC
TRBV7-9	TRBJ1-1	-	TRBD1	CASSYSGTATEAFF	TGTGCCAGCAGCTATAGTGGGACAGCCACTGAAGCTTTCTTT
TRBV5-1	TRBJ1-1	once	TRBD1	CASSEGQGVGVNTEAFF	TGCGCCAGCAGCGAGGGACAGGGGGTAGGGGTTAACACTGAAGCTTTCTTT
TRBV4-3	TRBJ1-6	-	-	CASSPGRGNSPLHF	TGCGCCAGCAGCCCGGGCAGGGGTAATTCACCCCTCCACTTT
TRBV28	TRBJ2-3	-	-	CASMGGANTDTQYF	TGTGCCAGCATGGGGGGGGCCAACACAGATACGCAGTATTTT
TRBV4-3	TRBJ2-1	-	TRBD1	CASSQGTGDYNEQFF	TGCGCCAGCAGCCAAGGGACAGGGGACTACAATGAGCAGTTCTTC
TRBV29-1	TRBJ1-3	-	-	CSVESIRGGNTIYF	TGCAGCGTTGAATCGATTAGAGGTGGAAACACCATATATTTT
TRBV4-3	TRBJ2-1	-	-	CASSLYNLRDNEQFF	TGCGCCAGCAGCCTCTATAACCTCAGGGACAATGAGCAGTTCTTC
TRBV15	TRBJ2-1	-	-	CATRSRLSSYNEQFF	TGTGCCACCAGAAGTAGACTCTCCTCCTACAATGAGCAGTTCTTC
TRBV6-4	TRBJ2-1	few	TRBD2	CASSAMVAGINEQFF	TGTGCCAGCAGCGCCATGGTAGCGGGAATCAATGAGCAGTTCTTC
TRBV19	TRBJ2-7	-	-	CASSQFGTQPQGPYEQYF	TGTGCCAGCAGCCAATTCGGGACTCAACCTCAAGGCCCCTACGAGCAGTACTTC
TRBV30	TRBJ1-1	-	-	CAWSAGAENTEAFF	TGTGCCTGGAGCGCAGGGGCAGAGAACACTGAAGCTTTCTTT
TRBV25-1	TRBJ2-5	-	-	CASSEYRGFQETQYF	TGTGCCAGCAGTGAATACAGGGGATTCCAAGAGACCCAGTACTTC
TRBV7-8	TRBJ1-6	-	TRBD1	CASSLELQGNSPLHF	TGTGCCAGCAGCTTAGAATTACAGGGGAATTCACCCCTCCACTTT